One sample yielded the 30 T cell receptor beta chains listed below, sequenced in a study of graft-versus-host responses after intestinal transplantation. These TCRs are of unknown antigen specificity. Profiled with immunoSEQ multiplex PCR; TCRdb holds only in-frame clones, not every one. The data hold over 70,000 clones, with roughly 94% observed a single time. The material sequenced was unstimulated CD8+ T cells sorted from spleen or lymph node cells, taken before intestinal transplant. These receptors came from a human donor who received an intestinal transplant.

The genes are TRBV28 and TRBJ1-5; D perhaps matches TRBD1 (6 bases). From germline, CDR1 is MDHEN and CDR2 SYDVKM. The CDR3 covers 16 residues. Trimming took off 3 bases at V and 1 base at J, with 13 bases between the two ends. The CDR3 sequence: CASSFLTGRSNQPQHF. The CDR3 DNA reads as TGTGCCAGCAGTTTCCTGACAGGTAGGAGCAATCAGCCCCAGCATTTT.

The chain has TRBV27 and TRBJ2-7; 7 bases line up with TRBD1. The germline gives CDR1 MNHEY, CDR2 SMNVEV (reference sequence). After removal of 5 bases from V and 4 bases from J, the junction contained 8 bases not matched to a gene. The CDR3 length is 14 residues. The CDR3 nucleotides read TGTGCCAGCAGTATACGGGACAGCTATTACGAGCAGTACTTC. Protein: CASSIRDSYYEQYF.

CDR3 region: CASKDHKGYNEQFF. The CDR3 coding sequence is TGTGCCAGCAAAGACCACAAGGGCTACAATGAGCAGTTCTTC. The gene calls are TRBV27 and TRBJ2-1, with D uncertain. V lost 7 bases, J lost 3 bases, and 13 bases lay in between. Germline values: CDR1 MNHEY, CDR2 SMNVEV (reference sequence). The CDR3 sequence is 14 residues long.

V is TRBV7-3 and J is TRBJ2-2; a possible D gene is TRBD2 (6 bases). Trimming pared 2 bases from V and 3 bases from J, leaving 19 bases between. The germline CDR1 and CDR2 sequences are SGHTA and FQGTGA. The CDR3 covers 18 residues. The CDR3 here is CASSLGTPGLSHTGELFF. CDR3 nucleotide sequence: TGTGCCAGCAGCTTAGGCACTCCGGGACTTTCCCACACCGGGGAGCTGTTTTTT.

This CDR3 is CAFSGGWGYEQYF. CDR3 nucleotide sequence: TGTGCCTTTTCGGGAGGGTGGGGGTACGAGCAGTACTTC. This rearrangement joins TRBV10-3 to TRBJ2-5, with 8 bases fitting TRBD2. Gene TRBJ2-7 matches the end of the DNA better, so the J call may be wrong. The CDR3 sequence is 13 residues long. Looked up from germline, CDR1 is ENHRY and CDR2 is SYGVKD.

The rearrangement uses TRBV6-1 and TRBJ2-2; unclear D gene. Trimming cost V 0 bases and J 8 bases, with 4 bases left between them. The CDR3 sequence is 12 residues long. Germline V gives CDR1 MNHNS, CDR2 SASEGT. Here the CDR3 DNA reads TGTGCCAGCAGTGAAGCGCGGGGGGAGCTGTTTTTT. Translated: CASSEARGELFF.

The chain couples TRBV27 to TRBJ1-1; D not certain. The germline V and J ends were trimmed by 5 bases and 4 bases, with 11 bases remaining between them. Per germline, CDR1 MNHEY and CDR2 SMNVEV (reference sequence). The CDR3 is 13 residues long. The CDR3 DNA sequence: TGTGCCAGCAGTCCCTCGCGGTTCACTGAAGCTTTCTTT. This sequence encodes CASSPSRFTEAFF.

J is TRBJ2-1 and V is TRBV4-1, with TRBD2 matching 8 bases. The trim removed 0 bases at V and 1 base at J, leaving 5 bases unmatched. Germline lookup yields CDR1 MGHRA and CDR2 YSYEKL. The CDR3 contains 17 residues. For the CDR3, the DNA is TGCGCCAGCAGCCAAGAGCCAGCTAGCGGGTCCTACAATGAGCAGTTCTTC. Residues: CASSQEPASGSYNEQFF.

The V and J genes are TRBV5-8 and TRBJ1-5; unclear D gene. The V gene's germline CDR1 is SGHTS and CDR2 YDEGEE. Trimming pared 3 bases from V and 0 bases from J, leaving 22 bases between. This CDR3 has 19 residues. The DNA for the CDR3 is TGTGCCAGCAGCTACCTGATAACTCAGCCAATCCATAGCAATCAGCCCCAGCATTTT. Protein sequence: CASSYLITQPIHSNQPQHF. Full variable domain (remainder filled in from reference TRBV5-8 and TRBJ1-5): EAGVTQSPTHLIKTRGQQATLRCSPISGHTSVYWYQQALGLGLQFLLWYDEGEERNRGNFPPRFSGRQFPNYSSELNVNALELEDSALYLCASSYLITQPIHSNQPQHFGDGTRLSIL.

This clone was counted only a few times. The chain recombines TRBV9 with TRBJ2-1, with 10 positions matching TRBD1. V lost 0 bases and J lost 0; bases outside the gene matches: 9. The V gene's germline CDR1 is SGDLS and CDR2 YYNGEE. The CDR3 length is 19 residues. The CDR3 protein is CASSVEETGGRSSYNEQFF. In DNA form, the CDR3 reads TGTGCCAGCAGCGTAGAGGAGACAGGGGGCCGAAGCTCCTACAATGAGCAGTTCTTC.

This clone was counted once. The chain links TRBV27 to TRBJ2-7; 7 nucleotides match TRBD1. The CDR3 covers 14 residues. Germline V gene lookup returns CDR1 MNHEY and CDR2 SMNVEV (reference sequence). Trimming at V came to 2 bases and at J to 3 bases, leaving 4 bases not matched to a gene. DNA of the CDR3: TGTGCCAGCAGTTTAAGGGGACAGCGCTACGAGCAGTACTTC. This sequence encodes CASSLRGQRYEQYF.

The chain has TRBV7-9 and TRBJ2-5, with TRBD2 as a possible D gene (6 bases). Germline V CDR1 and CDR2: SEHNR, FQNEAQ (reference sequence). The CDR3 has 14 amino acids. V lost 1 base and J lost 4, with 10 bases in between. The CDR3 loop reads CASSLGEEGETQYF. Here the CDR3 DNA reads TGTGCCAGCAGCTTAGGGGAGGAGGGAGAGACCCAGTACTTC.

This chain uses TRBV11-2 with TRBJ2-5; no definite D call. The CDR3 consists of 15 residues. V was clipped by 5 bases and J by 4 bases, with 17 bases between them. Germline lookup yields CDR1 SGHAT and CDR2 FQNNGV. CDR3: CASSRNLRSLETQYF. The CDR3 DNA is TGTGCCAGCAGCCGTAATTTGAGAAGTTTAGAGACCCAGTACTTC.

The chain has TRBV27 and TRBJ2-1, with 7 positions matching TRBD2. In germline, CDR1 is MNHEY, CDR2 SMNVEV (reference sequence). The V and J ends lost 2 bases and 7 bases, in that order; junction bases with no gene match: 5. This CDR3 is 14 amino acids long. CDR3 DNA: TGTGCCAGCAGTTTAGGGGGAGCGGGGAATGAGCAGTTCTTC. Protein product: CASSLGGAGNEQFF.

The V call is TRBV5-4, the J call TRBJ2-2; perhaps TRBD2 as D (6 bases). This CDR3 has 16 residues. With 0 bases removed from V and 0 bases from J, the gap between germline ends came to 9 bases. CDR1 is SGHNT, CDR2 YYREEE, per germline (reference sequence). CDR3 coding DNA: TGTGCCAGCAGCTTGGTGGCGGGAACGAACACCGGGGAGCTGTTTTTT. Its protein product is CASSLVAGTNTGELFF.

The chain combines TRBV7-9 with TRBJ1-4, with 7 bases fitting TRBD1. The germline gives CDR1 SEHNR, CDR2 FQNEAQ (reference sequence). CDR3 length equals 15 residues. V trimming: 5 bases; J trimming: 4 bases; junction bases outside the gene matches: 7. The CDR3 DNA sequence: TGTGCCAGCAGCCCACGGGACAGCCTTAATGAAAAACTGTTTTTT. Amino acids: CASSPRDSLNEKLFF.

The rearrangement joins TRBV5-1 to TRBJ2-2, with unresolved D. The germline V gene encodes CDR1 SGHRS and CDR2 YFSETQ. The V gene lost 2 bases and the J gene lost 5 bases, with 16 bases spanning the gap. This CDR3 is built from 16 residues. CDR3: CASSLYTVNPTGELFF. As DNA, the CDR3 is TGCGCCAGCAGCTTATACACAGTTAACCCTACCGGGGAGCTGTTTTTT.

This sequence joins TRBV7-8 and TRBJ1-2, with 7 bases lining up with TRBD1. CDR3 length equals 14 residues. Germline V CDR1 and CDR2: SGHVS, FQNEAQ. Losses at the gene ends were 5 bases for V and 1 base for J; bases not matched to a gene: 4. For the CDR3, the DNA is TGTGCCAGCAGCATGGGACAGCTTAACTATGGCTACACCTTC. Its translation: CASSMGQLNYGYTF.

The rearrangement uses TRBV28 and TRBJ1-5, with a weak D call TRBD1 (6 bases). The V and J ends lost 1 base and 2 bases respectively, with 9 bases between them. In germline, CDR1 is MDHEN, CDR2 SYDVKM. The CDR3 consists of 15 residues. The chain's CDR3 is CASSLLGAGNQPQHF. The CDR3, as DNA: TGTGCCAGCAGTTTATTGGGGGCCGGCAATCAGCCCCAGCATTTT. Looking up the rest from reference TRBV28 and TRBJ1-5 gives the full variable domain: DVKVTQSSRYLVKRTGEKVFLECVQDMDHENMFWYRQDPGLGLRLIYFSYDVKMKEKGDIPEGYSVSREKKERFSLILESASTNQTSMYLCASSLLGAGNQPQHFGDGTRLSIL.

In its sample, this clone was seen once. The chain combines TRBV7-9 with TRBJ1-4, with a tentative D call TRBD1 (6 bases). CDR3 length equals 16 residues. The V and J ends lost 6 bases and 0 bases respectively, with 14 bases between them. From germline, CDR1 is SEHNR and CDR2 FQNEAQ (reference sequence). CDR3 region: CASRDRSPATNEKLFF. DNA of the CDR3: TGTGCCAGCAGAGACAGGTCTCCTGCAACTAATGAAAAACTGTTTTTT.

This rearrangement joins TRBV11-2 to TRBJ2-1; 16 bases match TRBD2. The CDR3 sequence is 15 residues long. CDR1 and CDR2 (germline): SGHAT, FQNNGV. With 4 bases clipped from V and 10 bases from J, the junction kept 4 bases outside the gene matches. The CDR3, as DNA: TGTGCCAGCAGCTCCGGGACTAGCGGGAGGGGCGAGCAGTTCTTC. Protein: CASSSGTSGRGEQFF.

The chain is built from TRBV11-2 and TRBJ2-7; 15 nucleotides agree with TRBD2. CDR3 size: 18 residues. The germline CDR1 and CDR2 sequences are SGHAT and FQNNGV. V lost 6 bases and J lost 4; bases outside the gene matches: 13. CDR3 amino acids: CASSAGLAGGDLRYEQYF. The CDR3 DNA sequence: TGTGCCAGCAGTGCGGGACTAGCGGGAGGTGACCTTCGTTACGAGCAGTACTTC.

The rearrangement joins TRBV4-1 to TRBJ1-5; D gene unclear. CDR3 length equals 14 residues. Germline V gives CDR1 MGHRA, CDR2 YSYEKL. V lost 3 bases and J 6 bases, leaving 12 bases between the germline ends. The CDR3 DNA is TGCGCCAGCAGCCAGTCTGAGGTGGGTCAGCCCCAGCATTTT. Amino acid sequence: CASSQSEVGQPQHF.

The rearrangement joins TRBV7-7 to TRBJ2-1; 7 nucleotides match TRBD2. The J segment lost 10 bases and the V segment lost 5 bases, leaving 11 bases of the junction unmatched. Germline V gene sequence: CDR1 SSHAT, CDR2 FNYEAQ (reference sequence). The CDR3 covers 14 residues. CDR3 nucleotides: TGTGCCAGCAGCCTGGGGGAGGGCGCCAACGAGCAGTTCTTC. This encodes CASSLGEGANEQFF. Supplemented by reference TRBV7-7 and TRBJ2-1, the full variable domain reads GAGVSQSPRYKVTKRGQDVTLRCDPISSHATLYWYQQALGQGPEFLTYFNYEAQPDKSGLPSDRFSAERPEGSISTLTIQRTEQRDSAMYRCASSLGEGANEQFFGPGTRLTVL.

The CDR3 protein is CASSLSAVNTEAFF. The CDR3 nucleotides are TGTGCCAGCAGTTTATCGGCAGTAAACACTGAAGCTTTCTTT. V is TRBV27 and J is TRBJ1-1; no reliable D call. This CDR3 has 14 amino acids. Trimming pared 0 bases from V and 2 bases from J, leaving 7 bases between. Germline V gene data show CDR1 as MNHEY and CDR2 as SMNVEV (reference sequence).

The V gene is TRBV27, the J gene TRBJ2-7; 9 bases are shared with TRBD2. Germline CDR1 reads MNHEY; CDR2 reads SMNVEV (reference sequence). The CDR3 consists of 17 residues. V shed 2 bases, J shed 3 bases, and the junction held 11 bases outside the gene matches. The CDR3 loop is CASSLRPTSGPRYEQYF. CDR3 nucleotides: TGTGCCAGCAGTTTACGCCCGACTAGCGGACCCCGCTACGAGCAGTACTTC.

This clone was seen once. A junction end diverges from the germline sequence, so it may reflect a read error. The rearrangement uses TRBV5-1 and TRBJ2-1, with D tentatively TRBD1 or TRBD2 (5 bases each). The CDR3 loop spans 16 amino acids. CDR1 is SGHRS and CDR2 is YFSETQ in the germline V gene. The CDR3 region is CAGSLIRDRKVNEQFF. The CDR3 nucleotides read TGCGCCGGCAGCTTGATCCGGGACCGGAAGGTCAATGAGCAGTTCTTC.

The rearrangement uses TRBV10-2 and TRBJ2-7, with TRBD2 identical over 9 bases. The V gene's germline CDR1 is WSHSY and CDR2 SAAADI. This CDR3 is built from 17 residues. The V segment lost 2 bases and the J segment 2 bases; nucleotides outside the gene matches: 10. The CDR3 region is CASSEPLRLAATYEQYF. The CDR3 coding sequence is TGCGCCAGCAGTGAGCCGCTAAGACTAGCGGCAACCTACGAGCAGTACTTC.

In its sample, this clone was seen once. The chain links TRBV7-9 to TRBJ1-4; 7 bases match TRBD1. This CDR3 spans 16 amino acids. With 2 bases clipped from V and 8 bases from J, the junction kept 11 bases outside the gene matches. CDR1 SEHNR and CDR2 FQNEAQ come from the germline V gene (reference sequence). The CDR3, as DNA: TGTGCCAGCAGCTTAAGACTCGGGACAGTATTAGAAAAACTGTTTTTT. It specifies CASSLRLGTVLEKLFF.

The chain employs TRBV28 and TRBJ2-1, with 9 bases fitting TRBD2. V gave up 2 bases and J gave up 3 bases; unmatched junction bases: 5. CDR3 length: 16 amino acids. The germline V gene encodes CDR1 MDHEN and CDR2 SYDVKM. The CDR3 DNA sequence: TGTGCCAGCAGTTTACTGGCGGGAGGGTTCTACAATGAGCAGTTCTTC. Translation gives CASSLLAGGFYNEQFF.